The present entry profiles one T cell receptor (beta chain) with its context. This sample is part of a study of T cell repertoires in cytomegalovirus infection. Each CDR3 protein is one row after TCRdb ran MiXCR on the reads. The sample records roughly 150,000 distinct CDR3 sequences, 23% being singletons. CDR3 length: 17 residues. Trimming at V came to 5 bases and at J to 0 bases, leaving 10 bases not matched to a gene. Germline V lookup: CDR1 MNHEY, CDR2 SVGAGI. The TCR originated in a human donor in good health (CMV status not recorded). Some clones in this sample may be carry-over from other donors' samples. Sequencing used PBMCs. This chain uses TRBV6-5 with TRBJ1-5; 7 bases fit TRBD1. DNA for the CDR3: TGTGCCAGCAGTCGCCGGACAGGAACTGATAGCAATCAGCCCCAGCATTTT. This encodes CASSRRTGTDSNQPQHF.